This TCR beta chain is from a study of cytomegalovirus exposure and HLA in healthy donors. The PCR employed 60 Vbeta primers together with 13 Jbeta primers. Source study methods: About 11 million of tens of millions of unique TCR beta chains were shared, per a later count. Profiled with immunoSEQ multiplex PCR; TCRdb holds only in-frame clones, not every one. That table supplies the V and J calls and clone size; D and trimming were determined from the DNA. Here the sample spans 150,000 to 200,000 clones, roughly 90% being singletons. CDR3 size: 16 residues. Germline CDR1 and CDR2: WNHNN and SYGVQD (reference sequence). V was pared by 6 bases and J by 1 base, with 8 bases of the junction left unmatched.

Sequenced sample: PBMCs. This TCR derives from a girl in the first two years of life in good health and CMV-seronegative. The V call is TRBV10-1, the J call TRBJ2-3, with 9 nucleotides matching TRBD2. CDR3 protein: CASSRGRGGRTDTQYF. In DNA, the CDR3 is TGCGCCAGCAGCAGAGGGCGGGGGGGCCGCACAGATACGCAGTATTTT.